The source of this T cell receptor beta chain is a study of response to subunit inactivated influenza vaccine. Study conclusions and caveats: That few new T cells are recruited by each seasonal influenza vaccination was the authors' suggestion.

TCRdb reprocessed the RT-PCR reads with MiXCR, giving one entry per CDR3 protein. Here the sample spans some 800,000 distinct CDR3 sequences, around 21% being singletons. Trimming removed 2 bases from V and 6 bases from J, with 5 bases in between. The CDR3 runs 11 residues. CDR1 and CDR2 from the germline V gene are DFQATT and SNEGSKA (reference sequence). On this clonotype itself: Its antigen is undetermined.

Sequencing was performed on PBMCs from blood, taken 4 to 6 days after vaccination. The sequence was collected from a man aged 50 or older who received an inactivated influenza vaccine. The chain joins TRBV20-1 to TRBJ1-5; D is unclear. The CDR3 nucleotides read TGCAGTGCTAGACTTACTCAGCCCCAGCATTTT. Translated: CSARLTQPQHF.